A selection of T cell receptor beta chains follows, all from one sample in a study of PD-L1 blockade in urothelial cancer. The method was immunoSEQ multiplex PCR; TCRdb's version includes in-frame clones alone and lacks a portion of them. The table includes tens of thousands of clones, about 88% detected once. The source material was PBMCs, sampled around atezolizumab (anti-PD-L1) treatment. Receptor source: a man aged 60 to 69 with urothelial cancer. The CDR3 runs from the conserved cysteine through the conserved F or W. Size is omitted from some rows. Given values are once, few, many or a class for expanded clones.

>.|TRBJ1-2|TRBV9|16
CASRGSAGRPNYGYTF
>.|TRBJ1-6|TRBV10-1|15
CATSKRVTYNSPLHF
>.|TRBJ1-1|TRBV11-3|14
CASSPEYSPTEAFF
>.|TRBJ1-2|TRBV5-6|13
CASSLWTGFGYTF
>.|TRBJ2-2|TRBV2|15
CASSVFGGGTGELFF
>.|TRBJ1-1|TRBV30|12
CAWSRGRGSAFF
>.|TRBJ2-3|TRBV12-5|14
CASGPQLASDTQYF
>.|TRBJ2-1|TRBV7-2|16
CASSLGTSGRVNEQFF
>.|TRBJ1-1|TRBV11-3|13
CASSFVTGPEAFF
>.|TRBJ2-1|TRBV9|16
CASSVAGGIYYNEQFF
>once|TRBJ1-5|TRBV30|13
CAWNGGPGQPQHF
>.|TRBJ1-1|TRBV9|13
CSAPPGENTEAFF
>.|TRBJ2-1|TRBV5-1|15
CASSLAGGRYNEQFF
>.|TRBJ1-6|TRBV15|15
CATSRVNSYNSPLHF
>once|TRBJ2-5|TRBV7-2|18
CASSFWGPQGATKETQYF
>once|TRBJ2-1|TRBV5-1|15
CASSPGWRGYNEQFF
>.|TRBJ1-2|TRBV5-5|11
CASSWSLGYTF
>.|TRBJ2-1|TRBV5-1|17
CASSRTSGIPEHNEQFF
>once|TRBJ2-5|TRBV9|13
CASSGGGAETQYF
>.|TRBJ2-7|TRBV5-1|16
CASSPGQRPSSYEQYF
>.|TRBJ1-5|TRBV19|14
CASRLDIPNQPQHF
>.|TRBJ2-5|TRBV19|13
CASSMVGAETQYF
>.|TRBJ2-5|TRBV10-1|14
CASKPGSSRETQYF
>.|TRBJ2-3|TRBV13|13
CASSTTPPGTQYF
>.|TRBJ2-3|TRBV7-3|15
CASSLGARRTDTQYF
>.|TRBJ2-1|TRBV5-1|14
CASSTVGLVNEQFF
>.|TRBJ2-7|TRBV7-6|13
CASSPGTSYEQYF
>.|TRBJ2-7|TRBV11-2|13
CASSTTGVYEQYF
>.|TRBJ1-1|TRBV11-3|15
CASSLDREDSTEAFF
>.|TRBJ1-4|TRBV4-1|16
CASSKDRQQGREKLFF
>.|TRBJ1-1|TRBV29-1|13
CSVEGAGNTEAFF
>.|TRBJ1-5|TRBV7-9|17
CASSLGAGDYSNQPQHF
>.|TRBJ2-5|TRBV9|15
CASSVRTGAEETQYF
>.|TRBJ2-1|TRBV7-9|14
CASSLVGQGVEQFF
>once|TRBJ1-3|TRBV5-1|14
CASSITGSGNTIYF
>.|TRBJ1-5|TRBV30|13
CAWSVPSHQPQHF
>few|TRBJ1-2|TRBV5-1|14
CASSFRSSDRANTF
>.|TRBJ2-7|TRBV7-3|15
CASSSGGKNSHEQYF
>.|TRBJ1-3|TRBV30|14
CAWSTGPSGNTIYF
>.|TRBJ1-2|TRBV18|16
CASSPIGPPGDYGYTF
>.|TRBJ1-3|TRBV6-6|12
CASGTYGNTIYF
>.|TRBJ2-1|TRBV7-3|14
CASSLFGRANEQFF
>.|TRBJ2-3|TRBV6-7|13
CASTRTGTDTQYF
>.|TRBJ2-1|TRBV15|14
CATSRDRAYNEQFF
>.|TRBJ2-3|TRBV12-5|12
CASAGGTDTQYF
>.|TRBJ2-5|TRBV11-3|13
CASSPRPGETQYF
>once|TRBJ1-3|TRBV6-1|13
CASSAGSGNTIYF
>.|TRBJ1-5|TRBV29-1|14
CSVAVSGVNQPQHF
>.|TRBJ2-5|TRBV5-1|14
CASSLGTSVETQYF
>.|TRBJ2-5|TRBV2|13
CASALNLGETQYF
>.|TRBJ2-7|TRBV7-9|14
CASSLDTVLHEQYF
>.|TRBJ2-7|TRBV7-2|18
CASTAGTSGQKRKYEQYF
>.|TRBJ2-3|TRBV6-6|14
CASSSGLAVDTQYF
>.|TRBJ2-7|TRBV6-5|14
CASRPIKLVYEQYF
>.|TRBJ1-5|TRBV2|13
CASRGQQTQPQHF
>.|TRBJ2-2|TRBV30|12
CAWTGLTGELFF
>.|TRBJ1-2|TRBV18|14
CASSPTRQAYGYTF
>.|TRBJ2-3|TRBV4-1|16
CASRGRGGLRTDTQYF
>.|TRBJ2-1|TRBV5-4|14
CASIGGEGYNEQFF
>.|TRBJ1-3|TRBV9|12
CASSVERGTIYF